A single sample is the source of the 3 T cell receptor beta chains below, sequenced in a study of low-dose radiotherapy and immunotherapy resistance in tumors. The time point here: before trial treatment. TRAV and TRBV primers primed cDNA for both TCRalpha and TCRbeta. TCRs underwent roughly 19 PCR cycles of amplification with a constant-region primer and V-primer adapter. A single record per CDR3 protein comes from TCRdb applying MiXCR to the reads. The data contain tens of thousands of distinct CDR3 sequences, 25% of them singletons. Sequencing used PBMCs, obtained before treatment. These TCRs come from a male donor with prostate cancer.

This clonotype was found many times. This rearrangement joins TRBV6-2 or TRBV6-3 to TRBJ1-4, with D hard to call. V was cut by 2 bases and J by 2 bases, with 12 bases left in between. The germline V gene encodes CDR1 MNHEY and CDR2 SVGEGT. This CDR3 has 16 residues. The CDR3 sequence: CASSYEFTGTNEKLFF. CDR3 nucleotide sequence: TGTGCCAGCAGTTACGAGTTTACCGGGACTAATGAAAAACTGTTTTTT.

The table lists this clonotype with many counts. The chain carries TRBV27 and TRBJ2-7; 13 bases line up with TRBD2. The CDR3 has 16 amino acids. Germline V gene lookup returns CDR1 MNHEY and CDR2 SMNVEV (reference sequence). V lost 6 bases and J lost 2; bases outside the gene matches: 7. CDR3 bases: TGTGCCAGCAGCGAACTAGCGGGAGGGCTCCCCTACGAGCAGTACTTC. Translation: CASSELAGGLPYEQYF.

This clonotype was seen at least ten times. The genes are TRBV11-2 and TRBJ2-1; 11 positions agree with TRBD2. Germline V gene data show CDR1 as SGHAT and CDR2 as FQNNGV. J was trimmed by 5 bases and V by 0 bases; bases with no gene match: 9. CDR3 length equals 18 residues. The CDR3, as DNA: TGTGCCAGCAGCTTAGATTTACTAGCGGGAGTTGGGAACAATGAGCAGTTCTTC. It encodes CASSLDLLAGVGNNEQFF.